This TCR beta chain appears in the sequencing data of a study of neurological immune-mediated disorders. This clonotype appeared many times. The CDR3 is made up of 13 amino acids. V shed 2 bases and J shed 7 bases, with 9 bases lying between them. CDR1 is SGHTA and CDR2 is FQGTGA in the germline V gene. One entry per CDR3 protein results from TCRdb running MiXCR on the 5' RACE reads. The sample lists nearly 60,000 distinct CDR3 sequences, under 3.5% occurring once. The source of this sequence is a woman aged 60-70 years with multiple sclerosis. The rearrangement uses TRBV7-3 and TRBJ1-5; D uncertain. Input material: PBMCs. This CDR3 is CASSLFHNQPQHF. In DNA form, the CDR3 reads TGTGCCAGCAGCTTATTTCACAACCAGCCCCAGCATTTT.